These T cell receptor beta chains were read from a single sample in a study of T cell responses to AZD1222 COVID-19 vaccine. TCRdb keeps only in-frame clones here, not all; method: immunoSEQ multiplex PCR. The repertoire consists of 77,000 or so clones, with about 90% occurring once and the leading ten covering about 7.1%. The sample consisted of peripheral blood, taken on day 0 of MenACWY control vaccination. The receptors were gathered from an adult in good health. CDR3s include the opening cysteine and the closing phenylalanine or tryptophan. Fields, in order: D gene, V gene, clone size, J gene, CDR3 protein, CDR3 DNA. D genes are given only for firm matches. The size entry is marked missing in some rows and otherwise reads once, few, many or a size class.

-	TRBV6-5	-	TRBJ1-1	CASSLQGGSTEAFF	TGTGCCAGCAGCTTACAGGGAGGGAGCACTGAAGCTTTCTTT
-	TRBV18	-	TRBJ1-5	CASSPLGSNQPQHF	TGTGCCAGCTCACCACTGGGTAGCAATCAGCCCCAGCATTTT
TRBD1	TRBV28	-	TRBJ1-1	CASSLGSEGATEAFF	TGTGCCAGCAGCCTTGGGTCGGAGGGGGCCACTGAAGCTTTCTTT
-	TRBV18	-	TRBJ1-2	CASSPPQALNYGYTF	TGTGCCAGCTCACCACCGCAGGCCCTGAACTATGGCTACACCTTC
-	TRBV18	-	TRBJ2-5	CASSTSRGELRQETQYF	TGTGCCAGCTCAACCTCCAGGGGCGAGCTTCGGCAAGAGACCCAGTACTTC
TRBD1	TRBV5-1	-	TRBJ2-1	CASSAQGATYNEQFF	TGCGCCAGCAGCGCCCAGGGGGCCACCTACAATGAGCAGTTCTTC
-	TRBV19	-	TRBJ1-5	CASSGGLVQPQHF	TGTGCCAGTAGTGGGGGATTGGTTCAGCCCCAGCATTTT
TRBD1	TRBV5-5	-	TRBJ2-7	CASGSLGQGASEQYF	TGTGCCAGCGGCTCCCTAGGCCAGGGGGCCTCCGAGCAGTACTTC
TRBD2	TRBV11-2	-	TRBJ2-1	CASSPVTSGGNEQFF	TGTGCCAGCAGCCCGGTTACTAGCGGGGGCAATGAGCAGTTCTTC
TRBD1	TRBV19	-	TRBJ2-5	CASSKTGGETQYF	TGTGCCAGTAGTAAGACAGGGGGAGAGACCCAGTACTTC
TRBD1	TRBV28	-	TRBJ1-6	CASSRDSVNSPLHF	TGTGCCAGCAGCCGGGACAGTGTTAATTCACCCCTCCACTTT
-	TRBV7-9	once	TRBJ2-3	CASSLGDSTDTQYF	TGTGCCAGCAGCTTAGGGGACAGCACAGATACGCAGTATTTT
TRBD2	TRBV5-4	-	TRBJ2-3	CASSPYSSGRDTQYF	TGTGCCAGCAGCCCTTACTCTAGCGGGAGGGATACGCAGTATTTT
-	TRBV6-5	-	TRBJ2-7	CASSTVRFGEQYF	TGTGCCAGCAGTACGGTCAGGTTCGGCGAGCAGTACTTC
-	TRBV5-5	-	TRBJ2-3	CASSRTASGTDTQYF	TGTGCCAGCAGCCGGACAGCCAGCGGCACAGATACGCAGTATTTT
-	TRBV6-5	-	TRBJ1-2	CASSYSGVGYTF	TGTGCCAGCAGTTACTCAGGGGTTGGCTACACCTTC
TRBD1	TRBV28	-	TRBJ2-2	CASSLGTGNTGELFF	TGTGCCAGCAGTTTAGGGACAGGGAACACCGGGGAGCTGTTTTTT
-	TRBV5-1	-	TRBJ1-5	CASSLGGYNQPQHF	TGCGCCAGCAGCTTGGGCGGATACAATCAGCCCCAGCATTTT
-	TRBV23-1	-	TRBJ2-1	CASRPGQINNEQFF	TGCGCCAGCCGCCCGGGACAAATAAACAATGAGCAGTTCTTC
-	TRBV5-1	-	TRBJ2-1	CASSSWANEQFF	TGCGCCAGCAGCTCGTGGGCCAATGAGCAGTTCTTC
-	TRBV6-5	-	TRBJ2-7	CASIRSGGGEQYF	TGTGCCAGCATCCGTTCTGGGGGAGGCGAGCAGTACTTC
-	TRBV6-5	-	TRBJ1-1	CASLTPGNTEAFF	TGTGCCAGCCTTACCCCGGGGAACACTGAAGCTTTCTTT
-	TRBV7-9	-	TRBJ1-6	CASSLEQNSPLHF	TGTGCCAGCAGCTTAGAACAGAATTCACCCCTCCACTTT
TRBD1	TRBV10-3	-	TRBJ1-6	CAISAGDRLNSPLHF	TGTGCCATCAGTGCCGGGGACAGGCTAAATTCACCCCTCCACTTT
-	TRBV6-5	-	TRBJ2-3	CASSYVGFSVRDTQYF	TGTGCCAGCAGTTACGTTGGGTTCTCGGTTAGGGATACGCAGTATTTT
-	TRBV7-3	-	TRBJ2-3	CASSTRGHFTDTQYF	TGTGCCAGCAGCACCCGTGGACATTTCACAGATACGCAGTATTTT
-	TRBV7-2	-	TRBJ2-4	CASRPATMATAKNIQYF	TGTGCCAGCCGGCCCGCTACGATGGCGACAGCCAAAAACATTCAGTACTTC
-	TRBV11-3	-	TRBJ1-6	CASSLGQNSPLHF	TGTGCCAGCAGCTTAGGGCAGAATTCACCCCTCCACTTT
TRBD2	TRBV15	-	TRBJ2-7	CATSRDLGLAVEQYF	TGTGCCACCAGCAGAGACCTCGGACTAGCCGTCGAGCAGTACTTC
-	TRBV7-9	-	TRBJ1-6	CASSLAAGAQGSPLHF	TGTGCCAGCAGCTTAGCGGCAGGGGCCCAGGGTTCACCCCTCCACTTT
TRBD1	TRBV5-4	-	TRBJ2-2	CASSLGWGQGFAGELFF	TGTGCCAGCAGCTTGGGTTGGGGACAGGGGTTCGCCGGGGAGCTGTTTTTT
-	TRBV6-4	-	TRBJ1-6	CAIVGRPNSPLHF	TGTGCCATCGTCGGACGGCCTAATTCACCCCTCCACTTT
-	TRBV7-2	-	TRBJ1-2	CASSQGQSDYGYTF	TGTGCCAGCAGCCAGGGGCAATCAGACTATGGCTACACCTTC
-	TRBV10-3	-	TRBJ2-7	CAISPDRNSYEQYF	TGTGCCATCAGTCCGGACAGAAACTCCTACGAGCAGTACTTC
-	TRBV6-2/TRBV6-3	-	TRBJ1-5	CASSLTSISPQHF	TGTGCCAGCAGCCTTACATCCATCAGCCCCCAGCATTTT
TRBD2	TRBV9	-	TRBJ2-3	CASSPVWRGGDTQYF	TGTGCCAGCAGTCCAGTCTGGCGGGGGGGAGATACGCAGTATTTT
-	TRBV14	-	TRBJ1-1	CASSQADSLNTEAFF	TGTGCCAGCAGCCAAGCGGACAGTCTGAACACTGAAGCTTTCTTT
-	TRBV25-1	-	TRBJ2-1	CASSPMAGSYNEQFF	TGTGCCAGCAGCCCTATGGCGGGGTCCTACAATGAGCAGTTCTTC
-	TRBV5-4	-	TRBJ2-5	CASSLGQLGQETQYF	TGTGCCAGCAGCTTGGGGCAGCTAGGCCAAGAGACCCAGTACTTC
TRBD1	TRBV30	-	TRBJ1-2	CAWVGTGLYGYTF	TGTGCCTGGGTCGGGACAGGGCTCTATGGCTACACCTTC
-	TRBV12-3/TRBV12-4	-	TRBJ2-3	CASSLVPGTQYF	TGTGCCAGCAGCCTTGTCCCGGGCACGCAGTATTTT
TRBD2	TRBV2	-	TRBJ2-7	CASSLNRGGEQYF	TGTGCCAGCAGCCTCAACCGGGGGGGCGAGCAGTACTTC
TRBD1	TRBV7-9	-	TRBJ1-6	CASRRSGTGDHSPLHF	TGTGCCAGCAGAAGATCAGGGACAGGGGATCATTCACCCCTCCACTTT
-	TRBV27	-	TRBJ2-7	CASSFVGETYEQYF	TGTGCCAGCAGTTTTGTGGGGGAGACCTACGAGCAGTACTTC
-	TRBV7-2	-	TRBJ1-5	CASSLRPNRPQHF	TGTGCCAGCAGCCTACGTCCCAATCGGCCCCAGCATTTT
-	TRBV28	-	TRBJ1-4	CASSLSRAEKLFF	TGTGCCAGCAGTTTAAGCAGGGCTGAAAAACTGTTTTTT
TRBD1	TRBV24-1	-	TRBJ1-2	CATSDSQGIYGYTF	TGTGCCACCAGTGATTCACAGGGGATTTACGGCTACACCTTC
TRBD1	TRBV11-1	-	TRBJ2-3	CASSLGDRGRGDTQYF	TGTGCCAGCAGCTTAGGGGACAGGGGGCGCGGAGATACGCAGTATTTT
TRBD1	TRBV4-3	-	TRBJ1-4	CASSQDRTGTEKLFF	TGCGCCAGCAGCCAAGATCGGACAGGGACCGAAAAACTGTTTTTT
-	TRBV9	-	TRBJ2-7	CASSVGRGFTYEQYF	TGTGCCAGCAGCGTAGGGCGGGGCTTTACCTACGAGCAGTACTTC
-	TRBV20-1	-	TRBJ2-1	CSASSGQDYYNEQFF	TGCAGTGCTAGTTCCGGCCAGGATTACTACAATGAGCAGTTCTTC
-	TRBV5-1	-	TRBJ2-3	CASSPLRPTDTQYF	TGCGCCAGCAGCCCACTGAGGCCCACAGATACGCAGTATTTT
-	TRBV5-1	-	TRBJ2-1	CASSSESEQFF	TGCGCCAGCAGCTCCGAATCTGAGCAGTTCTTC
-	TRBV6-2/TRBV6-3	-	TRBJ2-3	CASSYDSSSTDTQYF	TGTGCCAGCAGTTATGACAGTAGTAGCACAGATACGCAGTATTTT
-	TRBV12-3/TRBV12-4	-	TRBJ1-1	CASSFTTNTEAFF	TGTGCCAGCAGTTTCACGACGAACACTGAAGCTTTCTTT
-	TRBV12-5	-	TRBJ2-1	CATPGGDNEQFF	TGTGCCACCCCCGGGGGAGACAATGAGCAGTTCTTC